This is a list of T cell receptor beta chains from one sample in a study of cytomegalovirus exposure and HLA in healthy donors. The assay was immunoSEQ multiplex PCR, and TCRdb's table has in-frame clones only and misses some. The table lists 100,000 to 150,000 clones, over 90% of them singletons. Sequenced: PBMCs. Receptors originate from a woman in her late teens or twenties in good health and CMV-seronegative. CDR3s include the opening cysteine and the closing phenylalanine or tryptophan. A D gene is named only where the DNA matches it firmly. Clone size is not always given. Where it is, it says once, few, many or a class for expanded clones.

abundance: -
d_gene: TRBD1
v_gene: TRBV5-3
j_gene: TRBJ1-1
CDR3aa: CARSPRDRVCAFF
CDR3nt: TGTGCCAGAAGCCCCCGGGACAGGGTGTGTGCTTTCTTT

abundance: -
d_gene: -
v_gene: TRBV6-1
j_gene: TRBJ2-5
CDR3aa: CASRSQETQYF
CDR3nt: TGTGCCAGCCGGTCCCAAGAGACCCAGTACTTC

abundance: -
d_gene: -
v_gene: TRBV11-2
j_gene: TRBJ2-7
CDR3aa: CASSLGQTYEQYF
CDR3nt: TGTGCCAGCAGCTTAGGGCAGACCTACGAGCAGTACTTC

abundance: -
d_gene: -
v_gene: TRBV5-1
j_gene: TRBJ2-1
CDR3aa: CASSLDRFNRGNEQFF
CDR3nt: TGCGCCAGCAGCCTCGATCGCTTTAATCGGGGCAATGAGCAGTTCTTC

abundance: -
d_gene: -
v_gene: TRBV6-1
j_gene: TRBJ1-2
CDR3aa: CASRFGGLDGYTF
CDR3nt: TGTGCCAGTCGATTCGGCGGACTCGATGGCTACACCTTC

abundance: -
d_gene: -
v_gene: TRBV30
j_gene: TRBJ2-5
CDR3aa: CAWSSGETQYF
CDR3nt: TGTGCCTGGAGTTCGGGTGAGACCCAGTACTTC

abundance: -
d_gene: -
v_gene: TRBV19
j_gene: TRBJ1-5
CDR3aa: CASSSVNRDQPQHF
CDR3nt: TGTGCCAGTAGTAGCGTAAACAGAGATCAGCCCCAGCATTTT

abundance: -
d_gene: TRBD1
v_gene: TRBV9
j_gene: TRBJ1-4
CDR3aa: CASSPRTGSEKLFF
CDR3nt: TGTGCCAGCAGCCCTAGGACAGGGAGCGAAAAACTGTTTTTT

abundance: -
d_gene: -
v_gene: TRBV6-1
j_gene: TRBJ2-3
CDR3aa: CASRLRDTDTQYF
CDR3nt: TGTGCCAGCAGATTGAGAGACACAGATACGCAGTATTTT

abundance: -
d_gene: -
v_gene: TRBV20-1
j_gene: TRBJ2-3
CDR3aa: CSARGGGQYF
CDR3nt: TGCAGTGCTAGAGGCGGAGGGCAGTATTTT

abundance: -
d_gene: -
v_gene: TRBV7-3
j_gene: TRBJ2-1
CDR3aa: CASSPTGLQNNEQFF
CDR3nt: TGTGCCAGCAGCCCGACGGGATTGCAGAACAATGAGCAGTTCTTC

abundance: -
d_gene: TRBD1
v_gene: TRBV7-3
j_gene: TRBJ1-2
CDR3aa: CASSPGTGVGYTF
CDR3nt: TGTGCCAGCAGCCCCGGGACAGGGGTTGGCTACACCTTC

abundance: -
d_gene: -
v_gene: TRBV27
j_gene: TRBJ1-1
CDR3aa: CASSLSRGSTEAFF
CDR3nt: TGTGCCAGCAGTTTAAGCAGGGGTTCCACTGAAGCTTTCTTT

abundance: -
d_gene: TRBD1
v_gene: TRBV5-6
j_gene: TRBJ2-7
CDR3aa: CASSRGTGYEQYF
CDR3nt: TGTGCCAGCAGCCGCGGGACAGGGTACGAGCAGTACTTC

abundance: once
d_gene: -
v_gene: TRBV4-1
j_gene: TRBJ2-1
CDR3aa: CASSQSMGSPKFF
CDR3nt: TGCGCCAGCAGCCAATCTATGGGTAGCCCCAAGTTCTTC

abundance: -
d_gene: TRBD1
v_gene: TRBV28
j_gene: TRBJ2-1
CDR3aa: CASPPPNSGTGRYNEQFF
CDR3nt: TGTGCCAGTCCGCCTCCCAACTCCGGGACAGGGAGATACAATGAGCAGTTCTTC

abundance: once
d_gene: TRBD2
v_gene: TRBV27
j_gene: TRBJ2-3
CDR3aa: CASSSGLAPRTDTQYF
CDR3nt: TGTGCCAGCAGTTCAGGACTAGCGCCGCGCACAGATACGCAGTATTTT

abundance: -
d_gene: TRBD1
v_gene: TRBV6-4
j_gene: TRBJ1-5
CDR3aa: CASSRDSYSNQPQHF
CDR3nt: TGTGCCAGCAGCCGGGACAGTTATAGCAATCAGCCCCAGCATTTT

abundance: -
d_gene: TRBD1
v_gene: TRBV11-2
j_gene: TRBJ1-1
CDR3aa: CASSLRRQGLSGAEAFF
CDR3nt: TGTGCCAGCAGCCTACGCAGACAGGGGCTCTCGGGCGCTGAAGCTTTCTTT

abundance: -
d_gene: TRBD1
v_gene: TRBV28
j_gene: TRBJ1-2
CDR3aa: CASRWTGSGYGYTF
CDR3nt: TGTGCCAGCAGGTGGACAGGGAGCGGCTATGGCTACACCTTC

abundance: -
d_gene: -
v_gene: TRBV7-8
j_gene: TRBJ1-5
CDR3aa: CASSLALGRDQPQHF
CDR3nt: TGTGCCAGCAGCTTAGCGCTAGGGAGGGATCAGCCCCAGCATTTT

abundance: once
d_gene: TRBD1
v_gene: TRBV9
j_gene: TRBJ2-7
CDR3aa: CASSARTGIYEQYF
CDR3nt: TGTGCCAGCAGCGCACGGACAGGAATCTACGAGCAGTACTTC

abundance: -
d_gene: -
v_gene: TRBV27
j_gene: TRBJ1-1
CDR3aa: CASSLSAGWDTEAFF
CDR3nt: TGTGCCAGCAGTTTATCGGCAGGGTGGGACACTGAAGCTTTCTTT

abundance: -
d_gene: TRBD1
v_gene: TRBV30
j_gene: TRBJ2-7
CDR3aa: CVAWTGGSYEQYF
CDR3nt: TGTGTAGCGTGGACAGGGGGCTCCTACGAGCAGTACTTC

abundance: -
d_gene: -
v_gene: TRBV6-5
j_gene: TRBJ1-5
CDR3aa: CASALTSGYQPQHF
CDR3nt: TGTGCCAGCGCACTTACGTCGGGGTATCAGCCCCAGCATTTT

abundance: -
d_gene: TRBD1
v_gene: TRBV15
j_gene: TRBJ1-4
CDR3aa: CATSRRQGRATNEKLFF
CDR3nt: TGTGCCACCAGCAGACGACAGGGACGAGCAACTAATGAAAAACTGTTTTTT

abundance: -
d_gene: -
v_gene: TRBV18
j_gene: TRBJ1-5
CDR3aa: CASSPDWDQPQHF
CDR3nt: TGTGCCAGCTCACCAGACTGGGATCAGCCCCAGCATTTT

abundance: once
d_gene: TRBD2
v_gene: TRBV11-2
j_gene: TRBJ2-1
CDR3aa: CASRPRGGQSEQFF
CDR3nt: TGTGCCAGCCGGCCGCGGGGGGGCCAGAGTGAGCAGTTCTTC

abundance: -
d_gene: -
v_gene: TRBV12-2
j_gene: TRBJ1-2
CDR3aa: CASRLRDKGKGNYGYTF
CDR3nt: TGTGCAAGTCGCTTAAGGGACAAGGGCAAGGGGAACTATGGCTACACCTTC

abundance: -
d_gene: TRBD2
v_gene: TRBV9
j_gene: TRBJ2-5
CDR3aa: CASSALAGKETQYF
CDR3nt: TGTGCCAGCAGCGCTCTAGCGGGGAAAGAGACCCAGTACTTC

abundance: -
d_gene: TRBD1
v_gene: TRBV19
j_gene: TRBJ1-6
CDR3aa: CASSPKIRGSYSPLHF
CDR3nt: TGTGCCAGTAGTCCGAAAATCAGGGGGAGTTATTCACCCCTCCACTTT

abundance: -
d_gene: -
v_gene: TRBV5-4
j_gene: TRBJ2-5
CDR3aa: CASSLGQGGETQYF
CDR3nt: TGTGCCAGCAGCTTGGGCCAGGGAGGAGAGACCCAGTACTTC

abundance: -
d_gene: TRBD1
v_gene: TRBV28
j_gene: TRBJ1-4
CDR3aa: CASRPTGTGIPGKLFF
CDR3nt: TGTGCCAGCAGACCAACCGGGACAGGGATTCCGGGGAAACTGTTTTTT

abundance: -
d_gene: TRBD2
v_gene: TRBV11-2
j_gene: TRBJ2-1
CDR3aa: CASTPGGTFYNEQFF
CDR3nt: TGTGCCAGCACCCCGGGAGGGACCTTTTACAATGAGCAGTTCTTC

abundance: -
d_gene: TRBD1
v_gene: TRBV19
j_gene: TRBJ1-4
CDR3aa: CAVWAGGEKLFF
CDR3nt: TGTGCCGTGTGGGCAGGGGGTGAAAAACTGTTTTTT